This TCR beta chain comes out of a study of neurological immune-mediated disorders. MiXCR, applied by TCRdb to the 5' RACE reads, yields one record per CDR3 protein. The profile shows about 92,000 distinct CDR3 sequences, roughly 3.3% of them singletons. Points from the study as a whole: Expansion of TCR clones was greatest in HTLV-1-associated myelopathy and smallest in multiple sclerosis, where it fell below that of healthy controls.

V shed 1 base and J 0 bases; nucleotides not matched to a gene: 4. Per the germline V gene, CDR1 is SGHTA and CDR2 is FQGNSA. The length of the CDR3 is 16 residues. This clonotype was recorded at least ten times. Its antigen is currently unknown. Source material: PBMCs. This rearrangement joins TRBV7-2 to TRBJ2-3, with 7 positions matching TRBD1. The clonotype originates from a woman between 50 and 59 years old with multiple sclerosis. The CDR3 region has the DNA TGTGCCAGCAGCTTAGGTGGGACAGTCAGCACAGATACGCAGTATTTT. Protein sequence: CASSLGGTVSTDTQYF.